The T cell receptor (beta chain) under discussion was sequenced for a study of blood T cell repertoires in COVID-19. Germline V gene data show CDR1 as MNHEY and CDR2 as SMNVEV (reference sequence). V lost 5 bases, J lost 4 bases, and 12 bases lay in between. This CDR3 is built from 14 residues. Sequenced by immunoSEQ multiplex PCR; TCRdb stores in-frame clones only, minus some. The data contain around 97,000 clones, approximately 82% of them singletons. The TCR sequence derives from an older man with acute or convalescent COVID-19. The V and J genes are TRBV27 and TRBJ1-5; TRBD1 might be the D (6 bases). Material: peripheral blood. The chain's CDR3 is CASSVPGVNQPQHF. CDR3 nucleotide sequence: TGTGCCAGCAGTGTCCCAGGGGTTAATCAGCCCCAGCATTTT.